The 5 T cell receptor beta chains given below trace back to one sample, sequenced in a study of T cell responses to AZD1222 COVID-19 vaccine. The data were produced by immunoSEQ multiplex PCR, yet TCRdb's version contains in-frame clones alone and is incomplete. Of approximately 92,000 clones in the sample, nearly 90% are singletons; the top ten hold approximately 3%. The source was peripheral blood, collected on day 0 of AZD1222 vaccination. These receptors all stem from an adult in good health.

This clone was found a few times. This sequence joins TRBV4-2 and TRBJ1-1, with D possibly being TRBD1 (5 bases). The germline V and J ends were trimmed by 3 bases and 5 bases, with 10 bases remaining between them. From germline, CDR1 is LGHNA and CDR2 YNFKEQ. The CDR3 has 13 residues. The CDR3 region is CASSQGVRTEAFF. The CDR3, as DNA: TGTGCCAGCAGCCAGGGGGTTCGGACTGAAGCTTTCTTT.

The rearrangement joins TRBV12-3 or TRBV12-4 to TRBJ2-1, with D uncertain. The V and J ends lost 4 bases and 4 bases respectively, with 8 bases between them. The CDR3 spans 13 residues. The CDR3 sequence is CASSYGKYNEQFF. CDR3 coding DNA: TGTGCCAGCAGTTATGGTAAATACAATGAGCAGTTCTTC.

In this sample, this clone turned up once. The V gene is TRBV6-5, the J gene TRBJ1-2; TRBD1 is a possible D gene (6 bases). Germline lookup yields CDR1 MNHEY and CDR2 SVGAGI. V was trimmed by 5 bases and J by 3 bases, leaving 16 bases between them. This CDR3 has 15 amino acids. The CDR3 region is CASSPARGLDYGYTF. The CDR3 DNA follows: TGTGCCAGCAGTCCAGCCAGGGGATTAGACTATGGCTACACCTTC.

CDR3 sequence: CASTRDLSDQPQHF. Written as DNA, the CDR3 is TGTGCCAGCACTCGGGACCTTTCTGATCAGCCCCAGCATTTT. V gene TRBV9 combines with J gene TRBJ1-5, with D tentatively TRBD1 (5 bases). The germline V and J ends were trimmed by 6 bases and 5 bases, with 15 bases remaining between them. Germline-derived CDR1 and CDR2 are SGDLS and YYNGEE. The length of the CDR3 is 14 residues.

J is TRBJ2-1 and V is TRBV5-6; 7 bases agree with TRBD1. Per the germline V gene, CDR1 is SGHDT and CDR2 is YYEEEE. The CDR3 sequence is 13 residues long. The V segment lost 6 bases and the J segment 8 bases; nucleotides outside the gene matches: 8. For the CDR3, the DNA is TGTGCCAGCAACCCGACAGGGACAGATGAGCAGTTCTTC. Its translation: CASNPTGTDEQFF.